This is a list of T cell receptor beta chains from one sample in a study of shared clonotypes between healthy human individuals. TCRdb's table, derived via immunoSEQ multiplex PCR, lists solely in-frame clones and lacks some. The table lists more than 500,000 clones, 95% to 96% of them singletons. Sequencing was done on a sample of naive CD4+ T cells sorted from blood. Source of these receptors: a woman in her thirties in good health. Both conserved end residues are part of each CDR3. The D gene is left open where the match is weak. Clone sizes are given selectively: once, few, many, or a class where the clone is expanded.

d_call	clone_size	v_call	j_call	cdr3_nt	cdr3_aa
TRBD2	NA	TRBV28	TRBJ2-5	TGTGCCAGCAGTCCCTCGGGAATAGCGGGAGGGGTAGAGACCCAGTACTTC	CASSPSGIAGGVETQYF
NA	once	TRBV6-5	TRBJ1-2	TGTGCCAGCAGTTACGACACAAACTATGGCTACACCTTC	CASSYDTNYGYTF
NA	NA	TRBV11-2	TRBJ1-1	TGTGCCAGCAGCTTAGCTTCGGTGGTGAGCACTGAAGCTTTCTTT	CASSLASVVSTEAFF
NA	NA	TRBV19	TRBJ1-4	TGTGCCAGTAGTCCATGGTCAGCCACGGTTCGGAAACTGTTTTTT	CASSPWSATVRKLFF
NA	NA	TRBV7-8	TRBJ2-3	TGTGCCAGCAGTTTACAGGTCATTAGCACAGATACGCAGTATTTT	CASSLQVISTDTQYF
NA	NA	TRBV30	TRBJ2-3	TGTGCCTGGACCATAAAACGGGGGTCTGGCACAGATACGCAGTATTTT	CAWTIKRGSGTDTQYF
NA	NA	TRBV2	TRBJ1-5	TGTGCCAGCAGAAACAGCAATCAGCCCCAGCATTTT	CASRNSNQPQHF
NA	NA	TRBV14	TRBJ2-1	TGTGCCAGCAGCCAAGATTGGGGCAGGGGCAATGAGCAGTTCTTC	CASSQDWGRGNEQFF
NA	NA	TRBV7-6	TRBJ2-2	TGTGCCAGCAGCCCGATCGCCCAACTGAACACCGGGGAGCTGTTTTTT	CASSPIAQLNTGELFF
TRBD2	NA	TRBV5-1	TRBJ2-5	TGCGCCAGCAGAAACGGGAGGTTCCTCCCCGAGACCCAGTACTTC	CASRNGRFLPETQYF
NA	NA	TRBV5-6	TRBJ1-3	TGTGCCAGCAGCTTGGATGGCCGCTCTGGAAACACCATATATTTT	CASSLDGRSGNTIYF
NA	NA	TRBV18	TRBJ2-1	TGTGCCAGCTCACTCACCCCCGACTCCTACAATGAGCAGTTCTTC	CASSLTPDSYNEQFF
NA	NA	TRBV28	TRBJ1-1	TGTGCCAGCTCCCCTCCGGAGAACACTGAAGCTTTCTTT	CASSPPENTEAFF
TRBD2	NA	TRBV9	TRBJ2-7	TGTGCCAGCAGCGTAGCAACTAGCGGGAGGGCAACCTCCTACGAGCAGTACTTC	CASSVATSGRATSYEQYF
NA	NA	TRBV11-1	TRBJ2-2	TGTGCCAGCAGCTTCACTGGAGCCGGGGAGCTGTTTTTT	CASSFTGAGELFF
TRBD1	NA	TRBV6-5	TRBJ1-6	TGTGCCAGCATCTCCGGGACAGGCTTAAATTCACCCCTCCACTTT	CASISGTGLNSPLHF
NA	NA	TRBV6-1	TRBJ1-2	TGTGCCAGCAGTGAAGCCGGCAAGGGGCGGGTGCACAGGACCTACTATGGCTACACCTTC	CASSEAGKGRVHRTYYGYTF